The present TCR beta chain was sequenced within a study of vaccination effects on CD4 cells after COVID-19. Profiling relied on immunoSEQ multiplex PCR, and the TCRdb table lists in-frame clones only, not all of them. Among almost 30,000 clones listed, about 73% were seen once. This clone qualifies as medium-sized. What it recognizes is unknown. Overall study findings and caveats: Late post-vaccination samples showed marked contraction of infection- and vaccine-induced clones.

Antigen-specific CD4+ T cells were first expanded with viral peptide pools by the ViraFEST assay and only then sequenced. Following 10 days of culture, CD4+ T cells were isolated. Everyone in the study got two shots of either the BNT162b2 or mRNA-1273 vaccine. V lost 6 bases and J 6 bases, leaving 15 bases between the germline ends. There are 14 residues in the CDR3. Per germline, CDR1 LNHDA and CDR2 SQIVND (reference sequence). The sample consisted of CD4+ T cells from PBMCs cultured with HCoV-OC43 spike peptides, taken after COVID-19 vaccination. Described subset: HCoV-OC43 spike overlapping peptide pool stimulation. The chain recombines TRBV19 with TRBJ1-5; D is ambiguous. The TCR was taken from a human donor who received a COVID-19 vaccine. Here the CDR3 reads CASSPVGEVQPQHF. The DNA of the CDR3 is TGTGCCAGTAGCCCAGTGGGTGAGGTTCAGCCCCAGCATTTT.